The T cell receptor beta chain under discussion was sequenced for a study of CD8+CD57+ T cells in acquired aplastic anemia listed by TCRdb under 2018. For context, the study as a whole: Extracted DNA from sorted CD4+ and CD8+ cells averaged 3.2 ug, ranging from about 0.18 to 27.4 ug. A CD8+CD57+ expansion meant a frequency higher than the mean frequency seen in healthy subjects. Study-wide conclusions, independent of this receptor: Twenty-nine CD8+ CDR3 sequences were shared between patients and controls but appeared highly expressed in patients and within their immunodominant clones. CD8+ Simpson's diversity did not differ significantly between patients and healthy controls (P=0.060).

The patients picked for sequencing were ones in whom flow cytometry had shown an expansion of CD8+CD57+ cells. Every patient had a diagnosis of severe acquired aplastic anemia based on International Study of Aplastic Anemia and Agranulocytosis and Camitta criteria. No therapy had been received by the patients at the time of blood sampling. The study deep-sequenced TCR repertoires of sorted CD4+ and CD8+ blood T cells from severe aplastic anemia patients and healthy subjects. Patients were enrolled under clinicaltrials.gov protocols 00001620, 01623167, 00001397, 00071045, 00081523 and 00961064 in the USA. Ficoll-Paque density gradient centrifugation was used to isolate peripheral blood mononuclear cells. Before DNA extraction, CD4+ and CD8+ T cells were sorted with FACS or magnetic beads. Ten or more counts support this clonotype. Its cognate antigen has yet to be identified. No clone much larger than this one lies a single base away; base qualities are absent.

Profiling of TCR beta VDJ combinations and CDR3 sequences used genomic DNA as the template. An Illumina HiSeq 2000 was the platform used for TCR repertoire sequencing. The study's own analysis went as follows. Repertoire assessment relied on Simpson's diversity index, CDR3 size and DJ length profiles, and TRBV/TRBJ rearrangement plots. The most abundant DNA sequence in the deep sequencing data was taken as the immunodominant clone. CDR3 amino acid sequences were checked for sharing between subjects and were compared against published repertoires and the VDJdb database. The public reads were run again by TCRdb, first through fastp at Q25 and then through MiXCR, and only productive beta chains were kept. One record per CDR3 amino acid sequence lists the most common genes and DNA. TCRdb, rather than the study authors, made the V and J calls. The sample has about 180,000 distinct CDR3 sequences on record, less than 60% of them singletons. The ten biggest clones cover 1.8% of the sample.

V and J are trimmed by 6 bases and 7 bases, and the gene matches miss 4 bases of the junction. Per the germline V gene, SNHLY is the CDR1 and FYNNEI is the CDR2. Taken from cysteine to phenylalanine, the CDR3 has 13 residues. Only the CDR3 part of the read is kept: 39 bases, read in frame from the first base. This clonotype was sampled from a human donor with aplastic anemia. The sequenced material came from sorted CD4+, CD8+, or CD8+CD57+ T cells (not recorded which) from PBMCs. This sequence uses TRBV2 and TRBJ2-2, with 8 junctional bases fitting TRBD1. The nucleotide sequence is TGTGCCAGCAGAGGACAGGGTGGCGGGGAGCTGTTTTTT. It specifies CASRGQGGGELFF.